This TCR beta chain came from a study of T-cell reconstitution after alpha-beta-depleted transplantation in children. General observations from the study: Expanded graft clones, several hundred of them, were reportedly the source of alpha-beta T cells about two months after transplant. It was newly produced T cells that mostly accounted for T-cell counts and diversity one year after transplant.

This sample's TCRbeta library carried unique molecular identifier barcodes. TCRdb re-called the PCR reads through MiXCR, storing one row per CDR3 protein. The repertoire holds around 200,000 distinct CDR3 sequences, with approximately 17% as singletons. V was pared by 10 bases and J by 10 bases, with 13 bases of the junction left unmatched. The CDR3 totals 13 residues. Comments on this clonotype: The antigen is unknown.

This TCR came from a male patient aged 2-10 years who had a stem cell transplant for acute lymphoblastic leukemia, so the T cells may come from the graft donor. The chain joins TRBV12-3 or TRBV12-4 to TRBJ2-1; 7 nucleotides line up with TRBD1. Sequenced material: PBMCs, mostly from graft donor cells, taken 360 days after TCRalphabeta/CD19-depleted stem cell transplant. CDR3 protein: CATSGGRSWEQFF. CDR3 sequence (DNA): TGTGCCACCTCAGGGGGAAGGTCGTGGGAGCAGTTCTTC.